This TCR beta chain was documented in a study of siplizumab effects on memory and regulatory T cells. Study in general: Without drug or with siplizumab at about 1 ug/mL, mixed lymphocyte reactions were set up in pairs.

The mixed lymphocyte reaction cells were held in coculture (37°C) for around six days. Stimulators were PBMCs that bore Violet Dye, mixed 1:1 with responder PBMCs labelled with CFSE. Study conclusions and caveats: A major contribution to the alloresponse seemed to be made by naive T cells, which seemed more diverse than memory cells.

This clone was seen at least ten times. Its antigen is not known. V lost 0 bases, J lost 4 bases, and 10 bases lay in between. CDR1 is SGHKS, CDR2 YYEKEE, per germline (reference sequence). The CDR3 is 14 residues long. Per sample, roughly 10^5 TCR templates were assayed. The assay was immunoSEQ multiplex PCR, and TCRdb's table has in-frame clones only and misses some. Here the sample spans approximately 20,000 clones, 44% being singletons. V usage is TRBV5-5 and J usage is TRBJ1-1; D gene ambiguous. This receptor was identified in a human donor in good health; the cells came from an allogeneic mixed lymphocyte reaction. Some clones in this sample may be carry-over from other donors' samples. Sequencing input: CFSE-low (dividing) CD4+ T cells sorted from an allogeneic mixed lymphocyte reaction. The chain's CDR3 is CASSLVTVGTEAFF. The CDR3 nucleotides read TGTGCCAGCAGCTTGGTCACAGTGGGCACTGAAGCTTTCTTT.